Listed here are 2 T cell receptor beta chains from one sample, sequenced in a study of shared clonotypes between healthy human individuals. Sequencing used immunoSEQ multiplex PCR; TCRdb keeps in-frame clones, though not all of them. The sample lists around 2.5 million clones; 80% to 95% were seen once. Sequences were obtained from naive CD4+ T cells from PBMCs. The subset here: CD45RA+ positively selected. The receptors here all came from a man aged 18 to 30 in good health. Some clones in this sample may be carry-over from other donors' samples.

This clone has a handful of counts. The chain employs TRBV10-3 and TRBJ1-1, with 8 bases matching TRBD1. CDR3 length equals 15 residues. With 3 bases clipped from V and 11 bases from J, the junction kept 14 bases outside the gene matches. Germline values: CDR1 ENHRY, CDR2 SYGVKD. Here the CDR3 reads CAISDRGLAGFRAFF. CDR3 DNA sequence: TGTGCCATCAGTGACAGGGGGCTCGCCGGGTTCCGGGCTTTCTTT.

This clone was counted once. The V gene is TRBV19, the J gene TRBJ1-3; 9 bases match TRBD1. Germline-derived CDR1 and CDR2 are LNHDA and SQIVND (reference sequence). The CDR3 is 16 amino acids. The ends lost 5 bases at V and 0 bases at J; junction bases unmatched: 5. The CDR3 DNA sequence: TGTGCCAGTAGTCGGGACAGGGCCTTCTCTGGAAACACCATATATTTT. This codes for CASSRDRAFSGNTIYF.